The present T cell receptor (beta chain) was sequenced within a study of blood T cell repertoires in COVID-19. Study overall: Acute and convalescent COVID-19 specimens originated in the United States, Italy and Spain. In each case, the material was cDNA or gDNA derived from T cells, B-cell-depleted T cells, or PBMCs.

Original analysis: Using reference gene primer amplification, nucleated cell counts were estimated. Data came from immunoSEQ multiplex PCR; TCRdb stores just in-frame clones and leaves some out. From that table come the V and J calls and clone size; the DNA was used to work out D and trimming. The sample has 180,000 or so clones, 85% to 90% seen once. The germline CDR1 and CDR2 sequences are SGHRS and YFSETQ. The CDR3 covers 13 residues. The V and J ends lost 2 bases and 2 bases respectively, with 6 bases between them. This clone was observed once. The sample comprised peripheral blood. The receptor was isolated from a man younger than 35 with active or convalescent COVID-19. The genes are TRBV5-1 and TRBJ2-3; D uncertain. The CDR3 DNA reads TGCGCCAGCAGCTTCGGTTTCACAGATACGCAGTATTTT. Translated: CASSFGFTDTQYF.